This TCR beta chain was captured in a study of blood T cells in healthy people across ages (dated by TCRdb to 2013 to 2016). In terms of the full investigation: In model experiments, template switching captured about one uniquely barcoded TCR beta cDNA molecule for every two T cells. To track age-related changes in TCR beta repertoire diversity, the study relied on deep sequencing normalized with unique cDNA molecular identifiers. The donors were split into four age groups: young (average around 15 years), middle-aged (around 37), aged (roughly 65) and long-lived (approximately 89). To avoid experimental bias, donors of different ages were spread randomly across the sequencing lanes. For two donors (one aged 18 to 29 and one aged 80 or older), the study analyzed two additional independent replicas of 1 million unique cDNA reads from the same blood draw. On the study overall, not on this receptor specifically: Estimates of total diversity based on one million sequenced T cells were regarded as lower bounds and as underestimates. Because donor CMV infection status was unknown, age-related changes in expanded clonotypes were potentially confounded. Observed TCR beta diversity per million T cells fell roughly linearly with age, and a significant reduction was already apparent by age roughly 40. Bulk unsorted PBMC profiling prevented conclusive comparison of naive and antigen-experienced compartments. There was a strong correlation between observed TCR beta diversity and the percentage of naive T cells measured by flow cytometry. Compared with the aged group, the long-lived group had more naive CD4+ T cells, fewer expanded clones and increased TCR diversity, suggesting age selection.

Of note for this clonotype: Its antigen is unknown. Within one base of it there is no much larger clone, and no base qualities were kept.

Systemically healthy Caucasian individuals from Russia, around 38 in total and aged roughly 6 to 100 years, were included as donors. About 10 milliliters of peripheral blood were collected from each donor into EDTA-treated Vacutainer tubes. Ficoll-Paque density-gradient centrifugation was used to isolate PBMCs, with at least 6 million per sample. Total RNA was extracted from PBMCs with Trizol reagent, with at least 5 micrograms obtained per sample. For every donor, flow cytometry on a PBMC aliquot measured the percentage of naive CD45RAhigh/CD27high T cells. Library method: 5' RACE. Sequencing relied on an Illumina HiSeq 2500. A second roughly 7 to 11 cycle PCR used a sample-barcoded 5' primer and a J-beta primer mix. A unique molecular identifier was introduced onto each TCR beta cDNA molecule by a template-switch 5' adaptor carrying 12 random nucleotides. Each sample yielded at least 2.5 million CDR3-containing paired-end reads. First-strand cDNA synthesis was performed from all RNA using the Mint cDNA synthesis kit, with priming by a TRBC-specific oligonucleotide. All cDNA was treated with uracil-DNA glycosylase and then went through a first 18-cycle PCR with the universal primers M1SS and BC2_uni_R. Concerning the study's data processing: For normalization, 1 million high-quality reads were randomly selected from each sample, with every read carrying a distinct molecular identifier. Instead of being binned into consensus sequences, reads with shared molecular identifiers were discarded. MiTCR, with a Q25 quality threshold and the strictest error-elimination algorithm, was used for CDR3 identification, clonotype clustering and error correction. A nonparametric unseen species model with Euler transformation was used to estimate a lower bound on total TCR beta diversity. The public reads were reanalyzed by TCRdb: fastp trimming at Q25, MiXCR alignment, in-frame beta chains only. Rows with one shared CDR3 protein collapse into an entry with the most common genes and DNA. It is TCRdb's table, rather than the study itself, that gives the V and J calls and clone size. This sample is represented by 650,000 to 700,000 distinct CDR3 sequences; over 40% of them were singletons. The ten most abundant clones make up approximately 12% of the sample.

The germline V gene (reference sequence) provides CDR1 DFQATT and CDR2 SNEGSKA. Its CDR3 holds 17 amino acids, cysteine through phenylalanine. Only the CDR3 part of the read is kept: 51 bases, read in frame from the first base. Trimming accounts for 1 base at V and 3 bases at J, while the number of junction bases matched to no gene is 11. The sample comprised blood. This TCR came from a woman older than 75 in good health. The chain links TRBV20-1 with TRBJ2-2, with 7 junctional bases fitting TRBD2. In nucleotides, the sequence is TGCAGTGCTAGAGGTCGGGTCGGGGGGTTAGACACCGGGGAGCTGTTTTTT. Translated, it reads CSARGRVGGLDTGELFF.